This T cell receptor (beta chain) was identified during a study of identical twins. Overall study findings and caveats: Potential partial confounding of zero-insertion analyses by invariant MAIT and iNKT cells was noted.

Germline V gives CDR1 MNHNS, CDR2 SASEGT. The trim removed 8 bases at V and 2 bases at J, leaving 5 bases unmatched. There are 16 residues in the CDR3. This clonotype was seen a single time. The target antigen is unknown. TCRdb processed the 5' RACE reads anew with MiXCR; each CDR3 protein has one entry. The sample holds some 440,000 distinct CDR3 sequences; less than 25% are singletons and the top ten take about 2.7%. This sample was also put to use in a study of T cells expressing NK-cell markers. Per that paper: Alpha-beta TCR T cells were the sole sorting target in several experiments, owing to an anti-gamma-delta TCR antibody.

The genes are TRBV6-1 and TRBJ2-2, with 13 bases fitting TRBD2. Specimen: CD4+ T cells sorted from blood. This TCR came from a woman under 30 in good health. The CDR3 DNA reads as TGTGCCAGCGTGGGACTAGCGGGGAGAAACACCGGGGAGCTGTTTTTT. Translating gives CASVGLAGRNTGELFF.